This TCR beta chain was found in a study of cytomegalovirus exposure and HLA in healthy donors. Trimming removed 0 bases at V and 7 bases at J, with 11 bases between. The germline CDR1 and CDR2 sequences are SGHRS and YFSETQ. The CDR3 has 14 amino acids. Assay used: immunoSEQ multiplex PCR; TCRdb lists only in-frame clones, some missing. The sample lists over 110,000 clones, around 84% occurring once. The sequence was collected from a man between 18 and 29 years old in good health and CMV-seropositive. Source material: PBMCs. V is TRBV5-1 and J is TRBJ2-1; D perhaps matches TRBD2 (6 bases). The CDR3 reads CASSLGAGPNEQFF. Here the CDR3 DNA reads TGCGCCAGCAGCTTGGGTGCGGGACCTAATGAGCAGTTCTTC.